The 32 T cell receptor beta chains below were found in one sample sequenced in a study of shared clonotypes between healthy human individuals (dated by TCRdb to 2018 to 2020). The library was produced with the immunoSEQ multiplex PCR assay. TCRdb limited this immuneACCESS table to in-frame rearrangements with V and J called. A share of clones is missing; checked studies link under half to unresolved V genes, and the rest is unexplained. This sample gives about 2.4 million clones in total; more than 80% of them show up just once. About 0.13% of the sample rests with the top ten. Material: naive CD4+ T cells sorted from blood. The cell subset or site label for this specimen denotes: CD45RA+ positively selected. The receptors shown here come from a man in his late teens or twenties in good health.

This clone appeared once. V gene TRBV19 combines with J gene TRBJ2-1; TRBD1 matches at 7 bases. There are 14 residues in the CDR3. The germline V gene encodes CDR1 LNHDA and CDR2 SQIVND (reference sequence). Trimming at V came to 3 bases and at J to 8 bases, leaving 7 bases not matched to a gene. In DNA form, the CDR3 reads TGTGCCAGTAGTATGACAGGGCACGTCGATGAGCAGTTCTTC. It encodes CASSMTGHVDEQFF.

Regarding this clone: At one boundary the junction diverges from the germline segment, which might be a read error. Different DNA sequences within this sample yield the same CDR3. The chain links TRBV7-7 to TRBJ2-5; TRBD1 agrees at 8 bases. CDR1 and CDR2 (germline): SSHAT, FNYEAQ (reference sequence). The CDR3 contains 14 residues. Here the CDR3 reads CASSPDRGQETQYF. The CDR3 DNA is TGTGCTAGCAGCCCTGACAGGGGTCAAGAGACCCAGTACTTC.

This rearrangement joins TRBV5-1 to TRBJ1-3; D is possibly TRBD1 (5 bases). CDR1 is SGHRS, CDR2 YFSETQ, per germline. The CDR3 consists of 14 residues. The ends were cut back, 0 bases at V and 4 bases at J, with 8 bases in the middle. CDR3 in amino acids: CASSLGGEGNTIYF. Here the CDR3 DNA reads TGCGCCAGCAGCTTGGGGGGCGAGGGAAACACCATATATTTT.

The CDR3 DNA reads TGTGCCTGGAGTGTTATCGGGTGGGAGTGGGGAGAGACCCAGTACTTC. Amino acid sequence: CAWSVIGWEWGETQYF. The V gene is TRBV30, the J gene TRBJ2-5; tentatively, D is TRBD2 (5 bases). Per germline, CDR1 GTSNPN and CDR2 SVGIG (reference sequence). V lost 0 bases and J 4 bases, leaving 18 bases between the germline ends. This CDR3 spans 16 amino acids.

This clone was seen a handful of times. At one end the junction does not follow the germline gene, possibly because of a read error. The genes are TRBV4-1 and TRBJ1-6; 7 positions agree with TRBD1. The germline gives CDR1 MGHRA, CDR2 YSYEKL. This CDR3 is built from 16 residues. CDR3 sequence reads: CASNQYRDSSNSPLHF. As DNA, the CDR3 is TGCGCCAGCAACCAATACCGGGACAGCAGCAATTCACCCCTCCACTTT.

This clone was seen once. V and J are TRBV27 and TRBJ2-1; D is possibly TRBD2 (6 bases). The germline V and J ends were trimmed by 8 bases and 0 bases, with 11 bases remaining between them. CDR3 length: 14 residues. Germline V lookup: CDR1 MNHEY, CDR2 SMNVEV (reference sequence). CDR3 protein: CASPGGISYNEQFF. The CDR3 DNA reads as TGTGCCAGCCCTGGGGGGATCTCCTACAATGAGCAGTTCTTC.

Details on this clone: This same CDR3 is encoded by further DNA sequences in the sample. This chain links TRBV7-2 with TRBJ1-2; 7 bases fit TRBD1. The germline gives CDR1 SGHTA, CDR2 FQGNSA. The trim removed 1 base at V and 4 bases at J, leaving 3 bases unmatched. The CDR3 has 14 amino acids. CDR3: CASSLGGTAYGYTF. In nucleotides, the CDR3 is TGTGCCAGCAGCTTAGGTGGGACAGCCTATGGCTACACCTTC.

In its sample, this clone was seen once. V and J are TRBV6-5 and TRBJ2-3; 9 bases line up with TRBD1. V shed 2 bases and J 15 bases; nucleotides not matched to a gene: 9. CDR1 MNHEY and CDR2 SVGAGI come from the germline V gene. The CDR3 runs to 13 residues. The CDR3 coding sequence is TGTGCCAGCAGTTACGATGGGACAGGGTACCTTTATTTT. Encoded protein: CASSYDGTGYLYF.

CDR3 sequence: CASHPADSYEQYF. CDR3 nucleotides: TGTGCCAGCCATCCAGCGGACTCCTACGAGCAGTACTTC. J is TRBJ2-7 and V is TRBV6-5; possibly TRBD2 for D (5 bases). The germline V gene has CDR1 MNHEY and CDR2 SVGAGI. Trimming pared 8 bases from V and 0 bases from J, leaving 11 bases between. This CDR3 spans 13 amino acids.

Worth noting for this clone: Other DNA sequences of this sample code for an identical CDR3. CDR3 DNA sequence: TGTGCCAGCAGCTTACGACAGGGGACGAACACTGAAGCTTTCTTT. Its translation is CASSLRQGTNTEAFF. The chain couples TRBV7-9 to TRBJ1-1; 8 bases align to TRBD1. The CDR3 sequence is 15 residues long. Germline loops: CDR1 SEHNR, CDR2 FQNEAQ (reference sequence). V lost 2 bases, J lost 1 base, and 3 bases stayed unmatched. Variable domain in full (rest from reference TRBV7-9 and TRBJ1-1): DTGVSQNPRHKITKRGQNVTFRCDPISEHNRLYWYRQTLGQGPEFLTYFQNEAQLEKSRLLSDRFSAERPKGSFSTLEIQRTEQGDSAMYLCASSLRQGTNTEAFFGQGTRLTVV.

As regards this clone: Other DNA sequences in this sample translate to the same CDR3. The rearrangement links TRBV5-8 to TRBJ2-1; 7 bases match TRBD1. This CDR3 has 13 residues. V dropped 3 bases and J dropped 6; count of bases not matched to a gene: 3. From germline, CDR1 is SGHTS and CDR2 YDEGEE. In nucleotides, the CDR3 is TGTGCCAGCAGCTCCCAGGGGGTCAATGAGCAGTTCTTC. Encoded protein: CASSSQGVNEQFF.

The chain links TRBV6-5 to TRBJ2-2, with D unresolved. CDR3 size: 14 residues. Germline V gives CDR1 MNHEY, CDR2 SVGAGI. The V and J ends lost 8 bases and 1 base respectively, with 11 bases between them. The CDR3 region is CASASGGNTGELFF. The CDR3 DNA reads as TGTGCCAGCGCCTCGGGCGGGAACACCGGGGAGCTGTTTTTT.

A word on this clone: Other DNA variants within this sample encode the same CDR3. V usage is TRBV5-1 and J usage is TRBJ1-4, with D tentatively TRBD1 (5 bases). The CDR3 is made up of 13 amino acids. V was clipped by 4 bases and J by 4 bases, with 8 bases between them. CDR1 SGHRS and CDR2 YFSETQ come from the germline V gene. CDR3 amino acids: CASSGGDNEKLFF. The CDR3 DNA is TGCGCCAGCAGCGGGGGGGATAATGAAAAACTGTTTTTT.

The chain combines TRBV7-2 with TRBJ1-2; TRBD1 agrees at 9 bases. This CDR3 contains 14 residues. Germline-derived CDR1 and CDR2 are SGHTA and FQGNSA. V was pared by 5 bases and J by 4 bases, with 5 bases of the junction left unmatched. The CDR3 protein is CASSHRGLGYGYTF. The CDR3 DNA reads TGTGCCAGCAGCCACAGGGGGCTGGGCTATGGCTACACCTTC.

The chain couples TRBV23-1 to TRBJ2-1; D gene unclear. TRBV23-1 qualifies as an ORF whose function is uncertain. Between the trimmed V and J ends, which lost 2 bases and 8 bases, there was a span of 19 bases. This CDR3 region has 16 residues. CDR3 residues: CASSQGKTPAIHEQFF. The CDR3, as DNA: TGCGCCAGCAGTCAAGGGAAGACCCCAGCCATCCATGAGCAGTTCTTC.

With regard to this clone: This sample includes further DNA sequences coding for the same CDR3. The gene calls are TRBV18 and TRBJ2-7; 11 bases map to TRBD1. CDR1 and CDR2 (germline): KGHSH, LQKENI. Trimming took 6 bases from V and 1 from J; bases not matched to a gene: 5. The CDR3 is made up of 15 amino acids. For the CDR3, the DNA is TGTGCCAGCTCGCCCGGGACAGGGGGGTCCTACGAGCAGTACTTC. The encoded protein is CASSPGTGGSYEQYF.

This chain connects TRBV19 to TRBJ2-7; tentatively, D is TRBD1 or TRBD2 (5 bases each). The CDR3 covers 14 residues. In germline, CDR1 is LNHDA, CDR2 SQIVND (reference sequence). Between the trimmed V and J ends, which lost 4 bases and 2 bases, there was a span of 12 bases. This chain's CDR3 is CASSTGTETYEQYF. The CDR3 nucleotides read TGTGCCAGTAGTACCGGGACGGAGACCTACGAGCAGTACTTC.

The genes are TRBV11-2 and TRBJ2-7; the D call may be TRBD1 or TRBD2 (5 bases each). Germline values: CDR1 SGHAT, CDR2 FQNNGV. Trimming took off 6 bases at V and 2 bases at J, with 14 bases between the two ends. The CDR3 is made up of 14 amino acids. DNA for the CDR3: TGTGCCAGCAGTTCTCAGGGACCCGCCTACGAGCAGTACTTC. Encoded protein: CASSSQGPAYEQYF. The whole variable domain, filled in from reference TRBV11-2 and TRBJ2-7, reads EAGVAQSPRYKIIEKRQSVAFWCNPISGHATLYWYQQILGQGPKLLIQFQNNGVVDDSQLPKDRFSAERLKGVDSTLKIQPAKLEDSAVYLCASSSQGPAYEQYFGPGTRLTVT.

Regarding this clone: This sample also contains other DNA sequences that code for the same CDR3. This chain joins TRBV11-3 and TRBJ2-2; the D call may be TRBD1 or TRBD2 (5 bases each). Trimming cost V 0 bases and J 4 bases, with 12 bases left between them. This CDR3 is built from 16 residues. Germline CDR1 reads SGHNT; CDR2 reads YENEEA. The CDR3 coding sequence is TGTGCCAGCAGCTTAGACCTTAAGGGGAGCACCGGGGAGCTGTTTTTT. This translates into CASSLDLKGSTGELFF.

The chain is built from TRBV27 and TRBJ1-6; weak D call: TRBD1 (6 bases). V was shortened by 5 bases and J by 6 bases, with 14 bases between the two germline ends. Per germline, CDR1 MNHEY and CDR2 SMNVEV (reference sequence). The length of the CDR3 is 15 residues. In nucleotides, the CDR3 is TGTGCCAGCAGTCCCGGGACAATTCGTAATTCACCCCTCCACTTT. It yields the protein CASSPGTIRNSPLHF.

The genes are TRBV28 and TRBJ2-2; 7 nucleotides line up with TRBD1. The CDR3 runs to 13 residues. CDR1 is MDHEN and CDR2 is SYDVKM in the germline V gene. With V trimmed by 2 bases and J by 8 bases, 2 bases remained unmatched. CDR3: CASSLDRVGELFF. The CDR3 nucleotides read TGTGCCAGCAGTTTAGACAGGGTTGGGGAGCTGTTTTTT.

This clone showed up just once. J is TRBJ1-1 and V is TRBV19; weak D call: TRBD1 (6 bases). V shed 0 bases and J shed 1 base, with 9 bases lying between them. Germline V lookup: CDR1 LNHDA, CDR2 SQIVND (reference sequence). The CDR3 runs 15 residues. CDR3 in amino acids: CASSIDPDRNTEAFF. CDR3 coding DNA: TGTGCCAGTAGTATAGACCCGGACAGGAACACTGAAGCTTTCTTT.

This chain joins TRBV6-6 and TRBJ2-3, with no clear D. V lost 8 bases and J 2 bases, leaving 11 bases between the germline ends. Germline CDR1 and CDR2: MNHNY and SVGAGI (reference sequence). This CDR3 contains 13 residues. CDR3: CASRPSFTDTQYF. As DNA, the CDR3 is TGTGCCAGCCGTCCCAGTTTCACAGATACGCAGTATTTT.

This chain joins TRBV30 and TRBJ1-1; D is perhaps TRBD1 (6 bases). Trimming took off 4 bases at V and 11 bases at J, with 17 bases between the two ends. CDR3 length: 12 residues. CDR1 is GTSNPN, CDR2 SVGIG, per germline (reference sequence). This CDR3 reads CAWNGGPRSAFF. Here the CDR3 DNA reads TGTGCCTGGAATGGGGGGCCCAGGTCGGCTTTCTTT.

The chain has TRBV30 and TRBJ1-2; D is unresolved. This CDR3 has 15 residues. Germline V gene sequence: CDR1 GTSNPN, CDR2 SVGIG (reference sequence). Trimming left V 0 bases short and J 3 bases short, with 14 bases between. The CDR3 region is CAWSVPGSAHYGYTF. The CDR3 DNA follows: TGTGCCTGGAGTGTACCTGGTTCCGCACACTATGGCTACACCTTC. Looking up the rest from reference TRBV30 and TRBJ1-2 gives the full variable domain: SQTIHQWPATLVQPVGSPLSLECTVEGTSNPNLYWYRQAAGRGLQLLFYSVGIGQISSEVPQNLSASRPQDRQFILSSKKLLLSDSGFYLCAWSVPGSAHYGYTFGSGTRLTVV.

The V call is TRBV29-1, the J call TRBJ2-5, with D perhaps TRBD1 (5 bases). The last part of the DNA fits TRBJ2-7 better; the J call may be wrong. This CDR3 is built from 12 residues. Germline V CDR1 and CDR2: SQVTM, ANQGSEA. CDR3 sequence reads: CSVVGVTYEQYF. CDR3 coding DNA: TGCAGCGTTGTAGGGGTAACCTACGAGCAGTACTTC.

As for this clone: The same CDR3 is also encoded by other DNA sequences in this sample. The genes are TRBV27 and TRBJ2-3; either TRBD1 or TRBD2 may fit D (6 bases each). Trimming stripped 3 bases from V and 1 base from J, with 11 bases between. Germline V gene data show CDR1 as MNHEY and CDR2 as SMNVEV (reference sequence). The CDR3 covers 15 residues. CDR3 in DNA: TGTGCCAGCAGTTTTGTGGGGGGCCGCACAGATACGCAGTATTTT. Translation: CASSFVGGRTDTQYF.

V is TRBV9 and J is TRBJ2-3; 10 bases agree with TRBD1. Germline CDR1 SGDLS, CDR2 YYNGEE. The CDR3 spans 15 residues. J was trimmed by 1 base and V by 4 bases; bases with no gene match: 3. The CDR3 nucleotides are TGTGCCAGCAGCCTAGACAGGGGGCGCACAGATACGCAGTATTTT. It encodes CASSLDRGRTDTQYF.

This clone came up once. This rearrangement joins TRBV10-3 to TRBJ1-6; perhaps TRBD1 as D (6 bases). This CDR3 has 15 residues. Trimming left V 7 bases short and J 1 base short, with 11 bases between. Germline V gives CDR1 ENHRY, CDR2 SYGVKD. CDR3 in amino acids: CAIMEGGSYNSPLHF. The CDR3 DNA sequence: TGTGCCATCATGGAGGGGGGATCCTATAATTCACCCCTCCACTTT.

The table lists this clone with a count of one. Written as DNA, the CDR3 is TGTGCCAGCTCAGACAGGGGGGACAATCAGCCCCAGCATTTT. It translates to CASSDRGDNQPQHF. The chain couples TRBV5-4 to TRBJ1-5, with 9 bases identical to TRBD1. CDR3 length: 14 amino acids. Germline CDR1 reads SGHNT; CDR2 reads YYREEE (reference sequence). The junction had 5 bases not matched to a gene; V was cut back by 7 bases and J by 3 bases.

The V gene is TRBV2, the J gene TRBJ1-5; D may be TRBD1 (5 bases). Germline assignment: CDR1 SNHLY and CDR2 FYNNEI. V was clipped by 3 bases and J by 6 bases, with 18 bases between them. The CDR3 runs to 16 residues. The CDR3 loop reads CASSDTVRETGQPQHF. CDR3 bases: TGTGCCAGCAGTGATACCGTCAGGGAGACCGGTCAGCCCCAGCATTTT.

Here the CDR3 DNA reads TGCGCCAGCAGCCAAGACTGGCGGGTCGGAGAGACCCAGTACTTC. This sequence encodes CASSQDWRVGETQYF. The rearrangement uses TRBV4-3 and TRBJ2-5, with D possibly being TRBD2 (5 bases). V lost 0 bases and J lost 4, with 12 bases in between. The CDR3 totals 15 residues. Germline CDR1 and CDR2: LGHNA and YSLEER.